Reported below is one T cell receptor beta chain. This clonotype was picked up many times. This receptor's antigen is unknown. No much larger clone exists at a distance of one base, and base qualities are not known. The receptor library was made with 5' RACE. The data were produced on a NextSeq 500. The TCR library protocol attached a unique molecular identifier to each TCR cDNA molecule to allow correction of PCR and sequencing errors. For the original study's pipeline: TCR identification, UMI-based error correction and CDR3 extraction were all carried out with Decombinator tools. TCRs above a frequency of 2 per 1,000, corresponding to the top 1% of the tumor frequency distribution, were defined as expanded. Rényi diversity was computed with the R vegan package after subsampling each repertoire 100 times to 5,000 TCRs. To build CDR3 similarity networks, amino acid triplet string-kernel similarity was used, and CDR3s were connected when their pairwise similarity was above 0.82. TCRdb cleaned the public reads at Q25 with fastp, built clones with MiXCR and kept in-frame beta chains. One record per CDR3 amino acid sequence lists the most common genes and DNA. In this record, the V and J calls reflect TCRdb's handling and not the investigators' own analysis. Present in this sample are tens of thousands of distinct CDR3 sequences, about 3% of which were seen just once. Around 30% of the sample goes to the ten largest clones.

CDR1 and CDR2 (SQVTM, ANQGSEA) derive from the germline V gene. The CDR3 starts with the cysteine, ends with the phenylalanine, and has 14 residues. Solely the CDR3 DNA is kept, with 42 bases framed from the first base. Clipping removes 4 bases from V and 7 bases from J, with 12 as the unmatched junction base count. What this sample's time point label stands for: sample taken at primary tumor resection. For TCR sequencing, whole RNA was extracted from tumor and nontumor lung tissue, or from cryopreserved PBMC samples, and no cell sorting was done. Donors were 72 patients with early-stage, untreated non-small cell lung cancer from the lung TRACERx cohort. A patient was chosen for TCR sequencing only when enough RNA was available from at least two tumor regions. These data are taken from a study of spatial heterogeneity in lung cancer (dated by TCRdb to between 2017 and 2020). Regarding the research as a whole: Beta-chain transcripts were consistently detected in greater numbers than alpha-chain transcripts, which likely reflects a higher abundance of beta-chain transcripts. TCR alpha and beta repertoires were quantitatively compared across multiple tumor regions, matched nontumor lung and blood in non-small cell lung cancer. The study linked features of the TCR repertoire to counts of nonsynonymous mutations, which were determined by whole-exome sequencing of tumor tissue. In the raw uncorrected reads, each unique combination of TCR and UMI appeared more than ten times on average. Both alpha and beta chains were TCR-sequenced in hundreds of tumor regions, some 64 matched nontumor lung samples and around 54 PBMC samples obtained at surgery.

Study-wide conclusions, independent of this receptor: Confirming at a functional level the hypothesis that regional TCRs recognize regional mutations was considered to require additional single-cell paired TCR alpha and beta sequencing. Ubiquitous expanded tumor TCRs were detected in blood more often at tumor resection than at routine follow-up.

This clonotype was obtained from a female donor with early-stage non-small cell lung cancer. The sample was PBMCs, taken at surgery. This receptor chain uses TRBV29-1 and TRBJ2-5, and TRBD2 matches 7 of the central bases. The nucleotides read TGCAGCGTTGCGAATCTCCAGCGGGATGGGACCCAGTACTTC. The encoded protein is CSVANLQRDGTQYF.